Listed below are T cell receptor beta chains from one sample, sequenced in a study of CD8 T cells in Susac syndrome. TCRdb processed the immunoSEQ multiplex PCR reads anew with MiXCR; each CDR3 protein has one entry. The repertoire includes more than 200,000 distinct CDR3 sequences, over 90% of them detected once, and around 0.16% sits in the top ten. The sequencing sample was made of CD4+ T cells from PBMCs. The receptors originated from a human donor with Susac syndrome. The conserved cysteine and the conserved F or W are not part of the CDR3 here. Each record gives: V gene, CDR3 protein.

V: TRBV2; CDR3: ASSEAPSYPLSEQF
V: TRBV5-1; CDR3: ASSLSTESGYT
V: TRBV20-1; CDR3: SAQSTGAKPETQY
V: TRBV5-4; CDR3: ASSLGQGAGYT
V: TRBV5-4; CDR3: ASSIETSTDTQY
V: TRBV5-4; CDR3: ASTPSGRPRGETQY
V: TRBV30; CDR3: AWSAGANTEAF
V: TRBV20-1; CDR3: SARGGGENEKLF
V: TRBV20-1; CDR3: SATTGTLGGKLF
V: TRBV18; CDR3: ATRYGSGDITDTQY
V: TRBV20-1; CDR3: SATRTGGMTGYT
V: TRBV20-1; CDR3: SASRDGNYGYT